These T cell receptor beta chains were read from a single sample in a study of shared clonotypes between healthy human individuals. Assay: immunoSEQ multiplex PCR; the TCRdb copy retains only in-frame clones and omits some. The sample includes around 330,000 clones, approximately 79% of them seen just once. The sequenced sample consisted of memory CD4+ T cells sorted from blood. The receptors derive from a man aged 25 to 45 in good health. The CDR3 runs from the conserved cysteine through the conserved F or W. The D gene is left open where the match is weak. The size entry is marked missing in some rows and otherwise reads once, few, many or a size class.

abundance: -; d_gene: -; v_gene: TRBV11-3; j_gene: TRBJ2-7; CDR3nt: TGTGCCAGCAGCCCCAACACCTACGAGCAGTACTTC; CDR3aa: CASSPNTYEQYF
abundance: -; d_gene: -; v_gene: TRBV30; j_gene: TRBJ2-5; CDR3nt: TGTGCCTGGAGTACCCCGGGAATCGAGACCCAGTACTTC; CDR3aa: CAWSTPGIETQYF
abundance: -; d_gene: -; v_gene: TRBV10-3; j_gene: TRBJ2-1; CDR3nt: TGTGCCATCTCGTGGGGGGCATGGGAGCAGTTCTTC; CDR3aa: CAISWGAWEQFF
abundance: -; d_gene: -; v_gene: TRBV9; j_gene: TRBJ1-2; CDR3nt: TGTGCCAGCAGCGTAGCTCGGGGGGGCCGGGACTATGGCTACACCTTC; CDR3aa: CASSVARGGRDYGYTF
abundance: -; d_gene: -; v_gene: TRBV10-3; j_gene: TRBJ1-2; CDR3nt: TGTGCCATCAGTGAAACACCCCTTGCCAACTATGGCTACACCTTC; CDR3aa: CAISETPLANYGYTF
abundance: -; d_gene: -; v_gene: TRBV2; j_gene: TRBJ2-2; CDR3nt: TGTGCCAGCAGTGTTGCAGTTGCGAACACCGGGGAGCTGTTTTTT; CDR3aa: CASSVAVANTGELFF
abundance: -; d_gene: TRBD2; v_gene: TRBV29-1; j_gene: TRBJ2-1; CDR3nt: TGCAGCGTTGCTACTAGCGGTAGCAATGAGCAGTTCTTC; CDR3aa: CSVATSGSNEQFF
abundance: -; d_gene: -; v_gene: TRBV2; j_gene: TRBJ2-3; CDR3nt: TGTGCCAGCTCCAGGGGCACAGATACGCAGTATTTT; CDR3aa: CASSRGTDTQYF
abundance: -; d_gene: -; v_gene: TRBV2; j_gene: TRBJ1-3; CDR3nt: TGTGCCAGCAGTGGACCGGACAACTCTGGAAACACCATATATTTT; CDR3aa: CASSGPDNSGNTIYF
abundance: -; d_gene: -; v_gene: TRBV6-1; j_gene: TRBJ2-1; CDR3nt: TGTGCCAGCAGTGAACGGGGGAGAGGTGAGCAGTTCTTC; CDR3aa: CASSERGRGEQFF
abundance: -; d_gene: TRBD2; v_gene: TRBV28; j_gene: TRBJ2-7; CDR3nt: TGTGCCAGCAGTTTGATGGGAGGGAGCTCCTACGAGCAGTACTTC; CDR3aa: CASSLMGGSSYEQYF
abundance: -; d_gene: TRBD2; v_gene: TRBV2; j_gene: TRBJ2-5; CDR3nt: TGTGCCAGCAGTTCCCTTCCTAGCGGGAGTATACAAGAGACCCAGTACTTC; CDR3aa: CASSSLPSGSIQETQYF
abundance: -; d_gene: -; v_gene: TRBV30; j_gene: TRBJ2-2; CDR3nt: TGTGCCTGGAGTGTTTCGGGGAACACCGGGGAGCTGTTTTTT; CDR3aa: CAWSVSGNTGELFF
abundance: -; d_gene: -; v_gene: TRBV9; j_gene: TRBJ2-7; CDR3nt: TGTGCCAGCAGCGTAGACCCCCTTGGGGGGGCCTTGGTTACCGAGCAGTACTTC; CDR3aa: CASSVDPLGGALVTEQYF
abundance: -; d_gene: -; v_gene: TRBV7-3; j_gene: TRBJ2-1; CDR3nt: TGTGCCAGCAGCTTACAGGGGCCTAGCGGATACAATGAGCAGTTCTTC; CDR3aa: CASSLQGPSGYNEQFF
abundance: -; d_gene: -; v_gene: TRBV6-5; j_gene: TRBJ1-2; CDR3nt: TGTGCCAGCAGCGCCGGACAGAGCAACACCTTC; CDR3aa: CASSAGQSNTF
abundance: -; d_gene: -; v_gene: TRBV9; j_gene: TRBJ2-1; CDR3nt: TGTGCCAGCAGTGTACAAGGAAAGCAGTTCTTC; CDR3aa: CASSVQGKQFF
abundance: -; d_gene: TRBD1; v_gene: TRBV19; j_gene: TRBJ1-2; CDR3nt: TGTGCCAGTACAGGACAGGGGCAAAATGGCTACACCTTC; CDR3aa: CASTGQGQNGYTF
abundance: -; d_gene: TRBD1; v_gene: TRBV28; j_gene: TRBJ1-5; CDR3nt: TGTGCCAGCAGTCAGACAGGGTACAATCAGCCCCAGCATTTT; CDR3aa: CASSQTGYNQPQHF
abundance: -; d_gene: -; v_gene: TRBV28; j_gene: TRBJ1-1; CDR3nt: TGTGCCAGCAGTTTTCCCCATGATATGACTGAAGCTTTCTTT; CDR3aa: CASSFPHDMTEAFF
abundance: -; d_gene: -; v_gene: TRBV5-4; j_gene: TRBJ2-7; CDR3nt: TGTGCCAGCAGCTTGGGGCCAGGCTCCTACGAGCAGTACTTC; CDR3aa: CASSLGPGSYEQYF
abundance: -; d_gene: -; v_gene: TRBV6-5; j_gene: TRBJ2-1; CDR3nt: TGTGCCAGCAGGGTAAGCTCCTACAATGAGCAGTTCTTC; CDR3aa: CASRVSSYNEQFF
abundance: -; d_gene: TRBD1; v_gene: TRBV28; j_gene: TRBJ2-7; CDR3nt: TGTGCCAGCAGTTTACTCGATTGGAAGGGGGCGTACGAGCAGTACTTC; CDR3aa: CASSLLDWKGAYEQYF
abundance: -; d_gene: TRBD1; v_gene: TRBV28; j_gene: TRBJ2-7; CDR3nt: TGTGCCAGCAGTCTACCGACCCCCGGGACAGCCTACGAGCAGTACTTC; CDR3aa: CASSLPTPGTAYEQYF
abundance: -; d_gene: -; v_gene: TRBV2; j_gene: TRBJ2-2; CDR3nt: TGTGCCAGCAGTTATGACGGGGAGCTGTTTTTT; CDR3aa: CASSYDGELFF
abundance: once; d_gene: -; v_gene: TRBV7-9; j_gene: TRBJ1-1; CDR3nt: TGTGCCAGCAGCTTAGGGATCGGGGGTCCAGCTTTCTTT; CDR3aa: CASSLGIGGPAFF
abundance: -; d_gene: -; v_gene: TRBV4-1; j_gene: TRBJ2-3; CDR3nt: TGCGCCAGCAGCCCCTTCGCCGGGGGCACAGATACGCAGTATTTT; CDR3aa: CASSPFAGGTDTQYF
abundance: -; d_gene: -; v_gene: TRBV7-8; j_gene: TRBJ1-1; CDR3nt: TGTGCCAGCAGCTTACTACTCGTCCCGGCGGGGTCCACCACTGAAGCTTTCTTT; CDR3aa: CASSLLLVPAGSTTEAFF
abundance: -; d_gene: -; v_gene: TRBV18; j_gene: TRBJ2-5; CDR3nt: TGTGCCAGCTCGATCAACAGGGAAGAGACCCAGTACTTC; CDR3aa: CASSINREETQYF
abundance: -; d_gene: -; v_gene: TRBV6-5; j_gene: TRBJ2-7; CDR3nt: TGTGCCAGCAGATACGGGGGGACAGGAGGATCCTACGAGCAGTACTTC; CDR3aa: CASRYGGTGGSYEQYF
abundance: -; d_gene: TRBD2; v_gene: TRBV27; j_gene: TRBJ2-1; CDR3nt: TGTGCCAGCAGTCAGTACGCTAGCGGGAGGGTTCATGAGCAGTTCTTC; CDR3aa: CASSQYASGRVHEQFF
abundance: -; d_gene: -; v_gene: TRBV6-5; j_gene: TRBJ2-3; CDR3nt: TGTGCCAGCAGTTACTCAGACTGGGGGCGGGATACGCAGTATTTT; CDR3aa: CASSYSDWGRDTQYF
abundance: -; d_gene: TRBD1; v_gene: TRBV19; j_gene: TRBJ1-4; CDR3nt: TGTGCCAGTATCGGGACAGGGGATGGGAAACTGTTTTTT; CDR3aa: CASIGTGDGKLFF
abundance: -; d_gene: -; v_gene: TRBV27; j_gene: TRBJ2-1; CDR3nt: TGTGCCAGCAGTTACAGTAGGGGTTACGATGAGCAGTTCTTC; CDR3aa: CASSYSRGYDEQFF
abundance: -; d_gene: -; v_gene: TRBV19; j_gene: TRBJ2-5; CDR3nt: TGTGCCAGTTCACCAGGGAATTCGGAGACCCAGTACTTC; CDR3aa: CASSPGNSETQYF
abundance: -; d_gene: -; v_gene: TRBV2; j_gene: TRBJ1-2; CDR3nt: TGTGCCAGCAGTGAAGGTGTCAGGGGTGGTAACTATGGCTACACCTTC; CDR3aa: CASSEGVRGGNYGYTF
abundance: -; d_gene: -; v_gene: TRBV7-8; j_gene: TRBJ2-5; CDR3nt: TGTGCCAGCAGCTCACGCGGACAGCTCCAAGAGACCCAGTACTTC; CDR3aa: CASSSRGQLQETQYF
abundance: -; d_gene: -; v_gene: TRBV10-1; j_gene: TRBJ2-5; CDR3nt: TGCGCCAGCACGGCGAGAGGAACCCGCGGTGAGACCCAGTACTTC; CDR3aa: CASTARGTRGETQYF
abundance: -; d_gene: -; v_gene: TRBV10-3; j_gene: TRBJ2-6; CDR3nt: TGTGCCACCCAGGCTGGGGCCAACGTCCTGACTTTC; CDR3aa: CATQAGANVLTF
abundance: -; d_gene: TRBD1; v_gene: TRBV2; j_gene: TRBJ2-3; CDR3nt: TGTGCCAGCAGAGCTGACAGGGGGCTCTCAGATACGCAGTATTTT; CDR3aa: CASRADRGLSDTQYF
abundance: few; d_gene: -; v_gene: TRBV29-1; j_gene: TRBJ2-7; CDR3nt: TGCAGCGTGACGACTAGTGACGAGCAGTACTTC; CDR3aa: CSVTTSDEQYF
abundance: once; d_gene: -; v_gene: TRBV5-6; j_gene: TRBJ2-5; CDR3nt: TGTGCCAGCAGCCCCCCCGGGGACGGCGGAGAGACCCAGTACTTC; CDR3aa: CASSPPGDGGETQYF
abundance: -; d_gene: -; v_gene: TRBV10-2; j_gene: TRBJ2-2; CDR3nt: TGCGCCAGCAATCTTGGCGGGAACACCGGGGAGCTGTTTTTT; CDR3aa: CASNLGGNTGELFF
abundance: -; d_gene: -; v_gene: TRBV5-1; j_gene: TRBJ1-4; CDR3nt: TGCGCCAGCAGCCGAAACCGACAGGTGGGGACTAGCGGTGAAAAACTGTTTTTT; CDR3aa: CASSRNRQVGTSGEKLFF
abundance: -; d_gene: -; v_gene: TRBV2; j_gene: TRBJ1-5; CDR3nt: TGTGCCAGCAGAACCCAAAATCAGCCCCAGCATTTT; CDR3aa: CASRTQNQPQHF
abundance: -; d_gene: TRBD1; v_gene: TRBV27; j_gene: TRBJ1-2; CDR3nt: TGTGCCAGCAGCTGGACAGGGTCCTATGGCTACACCTTC; CDR3aa: CASSWTGSYGYTF
abundance: -; d_gene: TRBD1; v_gene: TRBV5-6; j_gene: TRBJ2-5; CDR3nt: TGTGCCAGCAGCTTGGTTACAGGGGTAGAGACCCAGTACTTC; CDR3aa: CASSLVTGVETQYF
abundance: -; d_gene: -; v_gene: TRBV7-8; j_gene: TRBJ1-4; CDR3nt: TGTGCCAGCAGCTTATCGAGGCAGGGTGAAAAACTGTTTTTT; CDR3aa: CASSLSRQGEKLFF
abundance: -; d_gene: -; v_gene: TRBV5-6; j_gene: TRBJ2-7; CDR3nt: TGTGCCAGCAGCAATTATGGGGACTACGAGCAGTACTTC; CDR3aa: CASSNYGDYEQYF
abundance: -; d_gene: -; v_gene: TRBV7-2; j_gene: TRBJ2-2; CDR3nt: TGTGCCAGCAGCTTAAGCGGAGCGAACACCGGGGAGCTGTTTTTT; CDR3aa: CASSLSGANTGELFF
abundance: -; d_gene: TRBD2; v_gene: TRBV15; j_gene: TRBJ2-5; CDR3nt: TGTGCCACCAGCAGAGGGACTAGCGGGAGTTTGGAGACCCAGTACTTC; CDR3aa: CATSRGTSGSLETQYF
abundance: -; d_gene: -; v_gene: TRBV19; j_gene: TRBJ2-7; CDR3nt: TGTGCCAGTAGTAGTGAAGGTTCCTCCTACGAGCAGTACTTC; CDR3aa: CASSSEGSSYEQYF
abundance: -; d_gene: -; v_gene: TRBV28; j_gene: TRBJ2-7; CDR3nt: TGTGCCAGCAGAAGCACGGTCGACGAGCAGTACTTC; CDR3aa: CASRSTVDEQYF
abundance: -; d_gene: -; v_gene: TRBV5-5; j_gene: TRBJ2-7; CDR3nt: TGTGCCAGCAGCGTAACCCCTCAGGGGACAACCTACGAGCAGTACTTC; CDR3aa: CASSVTPQGTTYEQYF
abundance: once; d_gene: TRBD1; v_gene: TRBV7-9; j_gene: TRBJ2-1; CDR3nt: TGTGCCAGCAGCTTACTTGGGACAGGAGATTACAATGAGCAGTTCTTC; CDR3aa: CASSLLGTGDYNEQFF
abundance: -; d_gene: TRBD2; v_gene: TRBV5-1; j_gene: TRBJ2-5; CDR3nt: TGCGCCAGCAGCCCATCAATAGCGGGAGGGGTCGGGACCCAGTACTTC; CDR3aa: CASSPSIAGGVGTQYF
abundance: -; d_gene: -; v_gene: TRBV6-5; j_gene: TRBJ1-4; CDR3nt: TGTGCCAGCATTTGGCAGGGTAATGAAAAACTGTTTTTT; CDR3aa: CASIWQGNEKLFF
abundance: few; d_gene: -; v_gene: TRBV4-3; j_gene: TRBJ2-2; CDR3nt: TGCGCCAGCAGCCGCCTGGGGACCGGGGAGCTGTTTTTT; CDR3aa: CASSRLGTGELFF
abundance: -; d_gene: -; v_gene: TRBV4-1; j_gene: TRBJ2-4; CDR3nt: TGCGCCAGCAGCCAAGAAGGTGGCCTAGCCAAAAACATTCAGTACTTC; CDR3aa: CASSQEGGLAKNIQYF
abundance: -; d_gene: -; v_gene: TRBV6-6; j_gene: TRBJ1-2; CDR3nt: TGTGCCAGCGGGGGAGGTGTACAGTCTAACTATGGCTACACCTTC; CDR3aa: CASGGGVQSNYGYTF